A selection of T cell receptor beta chains follows, all from one sample in a study of persistence of HIV-infected CD4 T cells. Clones were sequenced by immunoSEQ multiplex PCR, and TCRdb holds only the in-frame ones, with some missing. In the table there are approximately 45,000 clones, just under 90% of which are singletons. For these receptors, no antigen is known. Specimen: CD4+ T cells sorted from PBMCs after approximately 20-hour stimulation, collected from a patient who received antiretroviral therapy. These receptor sequences come from an adult woman with HIV who was CMV-seropositive. The CDR3 runs from the conserved cysteine through the conserved F or W. The D gene is left open where the match is weak. Size values are once, few and many counts, or a class for expanded clones, and some rows have none.

TRBJ1-5,TRBV6-2/TRBV6-3,.,once,TGTGCCAGCAGCCGGAGCACTGGACCGACGACAGGAATCAATCAGCCCCAGCATTTT,CASSRSTGPTTGINQPQHF
TRBJ2-7,TRBV9,.,.,TGTGCCAGCAGCGTAGGTGAGAGCCCCGGTATCTACGAGCAGTACTTC,CASSVGESPGIYEQYF
TRBJ1-2,TRBV5-1,TRBD1,.,TGCGCCAGCGGACCGGGACAGGGGCTTAACTATGGCTACACCTTC,CASGPGQGLNYGYTF
TRBJ1-1,TRBV27,.,.,TGTGCCAGCGGTGGGGGCACTGAAGCTTTCTTT,CASGGGTEAFF
TRBJ2-2,TRBV7-2,.,once,TGTGCCAGCAGCCCCCGACAGGCCGGCGGGGAGCTGTTTTTT,CASSPRQAGGELFF
TRBJ1-1,TRBV5-5,TRBD1,.,TGTGCCAGCAGCTCAGGGGGCGCGGGCACTGAAGCTTTCTTT,CASSSGGAGTEAFF
TRBJ1-6,TRBV27,.,.,TGTGCCAGCAGTCCCACCATAGGAAGTTCACCCCTCCACTTT,CASSPTIGSSPLHF
TRBJ1-2,TRBV24-1,TRBD1,once,TGTGCCACCAGGGGGACAGGGGGAAATGGCTACACCTTC,CATRGTGGNGYTF
TRBJ1-3,TRBV10-3,.,.,TGTGCCACCAGACCGTTTCTGGAGTACAGCCTTGGCGGAAACACCATATATTTT,CATRPFLEYSLGGNTIYF
TRBJ1-2,TRBV30,.,.,TGTGCCTGGAGTGTATACAGGCTCGGCTACACCTTC,CAWSVYRLGYTF
TRBJ2-3,TRBV28,.,.,TGTGCCAGCAGATCAAGCACAGATACGCAGTATTTT,CASRSSTDTQYF
TRBJ1-2,TRBV28,.,.,TGTGCCAGCAGTTTGGACTATGGCTACACCTTC,CASSLDYGYTF
TRBJ2-6,TRBV18,.,.,TGTGCCAGCTCACCGGGGGGTTCTGGGGCCAACGTCCTGACTTTC,CASSPGGSGANVLTF
TRBJ2-3,TRBV7-2,.,few,TGTGCCAGCAGCGTACTGGTTTCGGGGGGCGATACGCAGTATTTT,CASSVLVSGGDTQYF
TRBJ1-1,TRBV7-9,TRBD1,few,TGTGCCAGCACCATCGGGCGCGCAGCAGGGGGTGAAGCTTTCTTT,CASTIGRAAGGEAFF
TRBJ1-5,TRBV12-3/TRBV12-4,.,.,TGTGCCAGCAGTTTAAATGACGGGCAGCCCCAGCATTTT,CASSLNDGQPQHF
TRBJ2-5,TRBV28,TRBD2,.,TGTGCCAGCAGCCAGAGGTGGGGGAGGGCCATCCGGGAGACCCAGTACTTC,CASSQRWGRAIRETQYF
TRBJ2-3,TRBV19,.,.,TGTGCCAGTAGCCGCGAGAACACAGATACGCAGTATTTT,CASSRENTDTQYF
TRBJ1-2,TRBV28,.,.,TGTGCCAGCAGTTTAAGGGTTGGGGACGGCTACACCTTC,CASSLRVGDGYTF
TRBJ1-2,TRBV21-1,.,.,TGTGCCAGCAGCAAAGGATCCCAGGGGTATGGTAACTATGGCTACACCTTC,CASSKGSQGYGNYGYTF
TRBJ2-4,TRBV3-1/TRBV3-2,TRBD2,.,TGTGCCAGCAGCCAAATCGAACGGGGGGGCATTCAGTACTTC,CASSQIERGGIQYF
TRBJ1-5,TRBV2,.,.,TGTGCCAGCAGTGAAACAGATCTGGGCAATCAGCCCCAGCATTTT,CASSETDLGNQPQHF
TRBJ2-5,TRBV5-1,TRBD2,once,TGCGCCAGCAGCTTGGGGCTAGCGGGGTTTGAGACCCAGTACTTC,CASSLGLAGFETQYF
TRBJ2-2,TRBV10-1,TRBD1,.,TGCGCCAGCAGTGGGGGGACAGGAAACACCGGGGAGCTGTTTTTT,CASSGGTGNTGELFF
TRBJ2-2,TRBV18,TRBD1,.,TGTGCCAGCTCCCCACAGGGGACCGGGGAGCTGTTTTTT,CASSPQGTGELFF
TRBJ2-7,TRBV10-3,.,.,TGTGCCATCAGTGACGCCAACCGAGGGCAGTACTTC,CAISDANRGQYF
TRBJ2-3,TRBV12-3/TRBV12-4,TRBD2,.,TGTGCCAGCAGTTCAGGACTAGGGCGTGGGTATTTT,CASSSGLGRGYF
TRBJ1-1,TRBV10-3,TRBD1,once,TGTGCCATCAGGCGGGACAGCCTCCTATCAGTCACTGAAGCTTTCTTT,CAIRRDSLLSVTEAFF
TRBJ1-1,TRBV28,.,.,TGTGCCAGCAGCATAGATGGGGGAGGCACTGAAGCTTTCTTT,CASSIDGGGTEAFF
TRBJ1-3,TRBV9,TRBD1,.,TGTGCCAGCAGCGTGGGACAGTTCTCTGGAAACACCATATATTTT,CASSVGQFSGNTIYF
TRBJ2-7,TRBV18,.,.,TGTGCCAGCTCCCTCTCCGGGGGTTACTACGAGCAGTACTTC,CASSLSGGYYEQYF
TRBJ2-3,TRBV5-1,.,.,TGCGCCAGCAAGAACGGGCAACGTGCAGATACGCAGTATTTT,CASKNGQRADTQYF
TRBJ2-2,TRBV5-1,TRBD1,.,TGCGCCAGCAGGTCCGGGACAGACACCGGGGAGCTGTTTTTT,CASRSGTDTGELFF
TRBJ1-1,TRBV18,.,.,TGTGCCAGCTCACCCGACCAGAGGACTGAAGCTTTCTTT,CASSPDQRTEAFF
TRBJ2-5,TRBV7-3,.,.,TGTGCCAGCAGCTTATACCGGGGCGAACAAGAGACCCAGTACTTC,CASSLYRGEQETQYF
TRBJ1-1,TRBV4-1,.,.,TGCGCCAGCAGCCAAGAACATACAGTAAACACTGAAGCTTTCTTT,CASSQEHTVNTEAFF
TRBJ1-1,TRBV5-1,TRBD1,.,TGCGCCAGCAGCGGTGGGACAGGGGGCACTGAAGCTTTCTTT,CASSGGTGGTEAFF
TRBJ1-2,TRBV25-1,TRBD1,.,TGTGCCAGCGGGACAGCATGGACCGGCTACACCTTC,CASGTAWTGYTF
TRBJ2-3,TRBV2,TRBD1,.,TGTGCCAGCAGTGTACAGGGGATTCTATCAGATACGCAGTATTTT,CASSVQGILSDTQYF
TRBJ1-1,TRBV29-1,.,.,TGCAGCCTGATCCGGGGGAGCACTGAAGCTTTCTTT,CSLIRGSTEAFF
TRBJ2-4,TRBV18,.,.,TGTGCCAGCTCACCTAAAACCCCCGGTGGCAAAAACATTCAGTACTTC,CASSPKTPGGKNIQYF
TRBJ2-2,TRBV4-2,.,.,TGTGCCAGCAGCCAAGGGCGGAACACCGGGGAGCTGTTTTTT,CASSQGRNTGELFF
TRBJ1-4,TRBV9,.,.,TGTGCCATTAGTCGGGACGAAAAACTGTTTTTT,CAISRDEKLFF
TRBJ2-6,TRBV6-6,.,.,TGTGCCAGCAGTCTACTCGGGGGCGTGGGATGGGCCAACGTCCTGACTTTC,CASSLLGGVGWANVLTF
TRBJ2-4,TRBV24-1,.,.,TGTGCCACCAGTCCCGGCAAAAACATTCAGTACTTC,CATSPGKNIQYF
TRBJ1-1,TRBV28,TRBD1,.,TGTGCCAGCAGTTTATATAAAGGACAGGGGACGAACACTGAAGCTTTCTTT,CASSLYKGQGTNTEAFF
TRBJ2-7,TRBV27,TRBD2,.,TGTGCCAGCAGGGGGACTAGCGGGAGGGTGACCTACGAGCAGTACTTC,CASRGTSGRVTYEQYF
TRBJ2-7,TRBV7-9,TRBD1,.,TGTGCCAGCAGCCCGGACAGGGGGTACGAGCAGTACTTC,CASSPDRGYEQYF
TRBJ1-4,TRBV2,.,.,TGTGCCAGCAACCAGGAAATTAATGAAAAACTGTTTTTT,CASNQEINEKLFF
TRBJ2-7,TRBV7-3,.,.,TGTGCCAGCAGTCCAGGCCTGGGGGTACCCTCCTACGAGCAGTACTTC,CASSPGLGVPSYEQYF
TRBJ2-1,TRBV5-1,.,.,TGCGCCAGCAGCCTTTCTGGAGGGCTCCTATCCTACAATGAGCAGTTCTTC,CASSLSGGLLSYNEQFF
TRBJ1-1,TRBV5-1,.,once,TGCGCCAGCAGCTTGGCCTTAGGCGCCGCGAACACTGAAGCTTTCTTT,CASSLALGAANTEAFF
TRBJ1-4,TRBV9,TRBD1,.,TGTGCCAGCAGCGGCGGCGGGACAGGGAATGAAAAACTGTTTTTT,CASSGGGTGNEKLFF